This TCR beta chain was found in a study of beta chain features in type 1 diabetes. Stem cell-like memory, regulatory, central memory and naive CD4+ cells were sorted via CD45RO/CCR7/CD25/CD127/CD95/CD27. Of the isolated RNA, all was reverse transcribed, and so the sequenced material was expressed TCRB transcripts. The read count averaged approximately 3.3 million across naive, central memory and regulatory T cell samples. The protocol was immunoSEQ multiplex PCR, while the TCRdb copy is restricted to in-frame clones and leaves out a portion. Among roughly 370,000 clones listed, about 14% were seen once. The CDR3 runs to 16 residues.

The sequenced sample was naive CD4+ T cells from blood. The chain carries TRBV21-1 and TRBJ2-1; TRBD2, the table's D call, lacks a check against the DNA. TRBV21-1 is termed a pseudogene. This clonotype originated in a man younger than 45 in good health. CDR3 coding DNA: TGTGCCAGCAGCAAAGCGGCTAGCGGGAGAAGGAATGAGCAGTTCTTC. Translation gives CASSKAASGRRNEQFF.